The clone carrying this TCR beta chain appeared many times. The antigen remains unidentified. This record comes from a study of response to subunit inactivated influenza vaccine. TCRdb fed the RT-PCR reads into MiXCR, producing one record per CDR3 protein. The sample comprises roughly 620,000 distinct CDR3 sequences, 11% of which are singletons, and approximately 9.9% rests with the top ten. The CDR3 totals 15 residues. The V end was cut by 0 bases, the J end by 7 bases, with 12 bases between. The V gene's germline CDR1 is LGHNA and CDR2 YSLEER. Points from the study as a whole: Only a handful of new T cells, the authors suggested, are recruited with each seasonal influenza vaccination.

The sample also formed part of further work on T cells expressing NK-cell markers. That investigation notes: For TCR beta, cDNA was produced by 5'RACE template switching with UMIs. Seven of eight sequenced donors tested HCMV-seropositive; one tested seronegative. A few donors' CD3+CD56-NKG2C+ cells were dominated by the same clonotypes.

The material was PBMCs from blood, obtained on the day of vaccination. The rearrangement joins TRBV4-3 to TRBJ2-2; a possible D gene is TRBD2 (7 bases). This clonotype was obtained from a man aged 50-60 years who received an inactivated influenza vaccine. The CDR3 protein is CASSQEGGAIGELFF. The CDR3 coding sequence is TGCGCCAGCAGCCAAGAGGGGGGGGCTATCGGGGAGCTGTTTTTT.